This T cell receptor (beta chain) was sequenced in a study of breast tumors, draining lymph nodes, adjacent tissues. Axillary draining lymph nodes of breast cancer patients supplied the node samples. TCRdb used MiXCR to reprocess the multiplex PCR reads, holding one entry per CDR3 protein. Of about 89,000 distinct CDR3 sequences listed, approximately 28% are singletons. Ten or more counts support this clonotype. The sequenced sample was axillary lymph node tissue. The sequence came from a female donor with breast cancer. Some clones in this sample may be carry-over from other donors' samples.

The CDR3 protein is CASSPMWGADTQYF. In DNA form, the CDR3 reads TGTGCCAGCAGCCCCATGTGGGGGGCAGATACGCAGTATTTT. The chain joins TRBV14 to TRBJ2-3; D perhaps matches TRBD2 (6 bases). The CDR3 is made up of 14 amino acids. V was cut by 4 bases and J by 4 bases, with 12 bases left in between. Germline lookup yields CDR1 SGHDN and CDR2 FVKESK.